Following are 18 T cell receptor beta chains from one sample sequenced in a study of blood T cell repertoires in COVID-19. This table comes from immunoSEQ multiplex PCR, and its TCRdb copy is limited to in-frame clones, with some not included. The sample includes 120,000 or so clones, more than 65% of them seen just once. Sequencing was carried out using peripheral blood. All receptors come from a woman older than 75 with acute or convalescent COVID-19.

The J gene is TRBJ1-1, the V gene TRBV28, with unresolved D. From germline, CDR1 is MDHEN and CDR2 SYDVKM. With 10 bases removed from V and 3 bases from J, the gap between germline ends came to 18 bases. The CDR3 length is 14 residues. CDR3 sequence: CATRRQEGHTEAFF. CDR3 nucleotides: TGTGCCACCCGCCGGCAGGAAGGCCACACTGAAGCTTTCTTT.

In this sample, this clone turned up once. V is TRBV9 and J is TRBJ2-7, with 8 positions matching TRBD2. The trim removed 0 bases at V and 2 bases at J, leaving 1 base unmatched. The V gene's germline CDR1 is SGDLS and CDR2 YYNGEE. The CDR3 sequence is 14 residues long. The CDR3 spells CASSVELAAYEQYF. The CDR3, as DNA: TGTGCCAGCAGCGTAGAACTAGCGGCCTACGAGCAGTACTTC.

The chain has TRBV27 and TRBJ2-5; TRBD1 matches 10 bases. V shed 6 bases, J shed 5 bases, and the junction held 6 bases outside the gene matches. The V gene's germline CDR1 is MNHEY and CDR2 SMNVEV (reference sequence). The CDR3 spans 14 residues. The CDR3 DNA reads TGTGCCAGCAGAACGACAGGGGGCCTGGAGACCCAGTACTTC. Translating it yields CASRTTGGLETQYF.

This rearrangement joins TRBV10-2 to TRBJ1-5; D is ambiguous. Germline lookup yields CDR1 WSHSY and CDR2 SAAADI. This CDR3 is built from 15 residues. The V gene lost 3 bases and the J gene lost 7 bases, with 16 bases spanning the gap. DNA for the CDR3: TGCGCCAGCAGTGAAGGAGGACGGGCCGAGCAGCCCCAGCATTTT. This sequence encodes CASSEGGRAEQPQHF.

This clone was counted only a few times. This chain uses TRBV13 with TRBJ1-2, with 9 bases identical to TRBD1. After removal of 7 bases from V and 0 bases from J, the junction contained 6 bases not matched to a gene. CDR3 length equals 15 residues. Germline CDR1 PRHDT, CDR2 FYEKMQ (reference sequence). CDR3 protein: CASTYRTGANYGYTF. Here the CDR3 DNA reads TGTGCCAGCACCTATAGGACAGGGGCTAACTATGGCTACACCTTC.

This rearrangement joins TRBV10-2 to TRBJ1-5, with D possibly matching TRBD1 (5 bases). V shed 2 bases and J shed 4 bases, with 12 bases lying between them. The CDR3 sequence is 15 residues long. Germline loops: CDR1 WSHSY, CDR2 SAAADI. In DNA, the CDR3 is TGCGCCAGCAGTGAGACCACAGGCCTAAATCAGCCCCAGCATTTT. The encoded protein is CASSETTGLNQPQHF.

V is TRBV6-2 or TRBV6-3 and J is TRBJ2-1; no clear D gene. V was cut by 2 bases and J by 10 bases, with 9 bases left in between. The CDR3 is made up of 12 amino acids. Germline CDR1 is MNHEY and CDR2 is SVGEGT. The CDR3 sequence is CASSYRPQEQFF. CDR3 in DNA: TGTGCCAGCAGTTACCGGCCACAGGAGCAGTTCTTC.

The count of this clone is one. Here the CDR3 DNA reads TGTGCCAGCAGTTTTCTTACTAGCGGGAGAACAGATACGCAGTATTTT. This sequence encodes CASSFLTSGRTDTQYF. V gene TRBV3-1 (or the pseudogene TRBV3-2) combines with J gene TRBJ2-3; 11 positions agree with TRBD2. The germline V gene encodes CDR1 LGHDT and CDR2 YNNKEL (reference sequence). Germline trimming cut 6 bases from V and 3 bases from J; bases unmatched to any gene: 8. This CDR3 spans 16 amino acids.

This clone has a count of ten or more. This sequence joins TRBV7-2 and TRBJ2-1; D not resolved. Germline V CDR1 and CDR2: SGHTA, FQGNSA. The CDR3 is 12 residues long. The V end lost 5 bases, the J end lost 12 bases, and 14 bases lay between the germline ends. Here the CDR3 DNA reads TGTGCCAGCAGCCCTGTGCTAGGTGCGCAGTTCTTC. Protein product: CASSPVLGAQFF.

The chain recombines TRBV7-2 with TRBJ1-5, with D hard to call. This CDR3 has 13 amino acids. Germline V gives CDR1 SGHTA, CDR2 FQGNSA. V was clipped by 6 bases and J by 0 bases, with 6 bases between them. CDR3 loop: CASRHASNQPQHF. The CDR3 coding sequence is TGTGCCAGCAGACACGCTAGCAATCAGCCCCAGCATTTT.

V usage is TRBV28 and J usage is TRBJ2-5; D is perhaps TRBD2 (5 bases). The CDR3 runs to 13 residues. Deletions cut 6 bases from V and 7 bases from J, with 15 bases between. CDR1 is MDHEN, CDR2 SYDVKM, per germline. The CDR3 DNA follows: TGTGCCAGCAGGTTTGAGCCCCGGGGGACCCAGTACTTC. Its protein product is CASRFEPRGTQYF.

The chain recombines TRBV6-2 or TRBV6-3 with TRBJ2-1, with 10 bases matching TRBD2. This CDR3 contains 17 residues. V shed 0 bases and J 4 bases; nucleotides not matched to a gene: 6. The germline V gene has CDR1 MNHEY and CDR2 SVGEGT. CDR3 sequence reads: CASSYSTLAGAYNEQFF. DNA of the CDR3: TGTGCCAGCAGTTACTCGACCCTAGCGGGAGCTTACAATGAGCAGTTCTTC.

This rearrangement joins TRBV4-2 to TRBJ2-5; 11 bases fit TRBD1. Germline V gene lookup returns CDR1 LGHNA and CDR2 YNFKEQ. V lost 0 bases to trimming and J lost 1 base; unmatched junction nucleotides: 13. The CDR3 length is 20 residues. The CDR3 sequence is CASSQDLARDRGLGQETQYF. The CDR3 DNA reads TGTGCCAGCAGCCAAGATCTCGCAAGGGACAGGGGGTTAGGCCAAGAGACCCAGTACTTC.

This chain links TRBV2 with TRBJ2-7; TRBD2 matches at 8 bases. CDR1 SNHLY and CDR2 FYNNEI come from the germline V gene. V lost 6 bases and J lost 7; bases outside the gene matches: 8. The CDR3 totals 13 residues. CDR3 region: CASRPGGPGEQYF. CDR3 sequence (DNA): TGTGCCAGCAGGCCGGGAGGGCCGGGGGAGCAGTACTTC.

This sequence joins TRBV3-1 (or the pseudogene TRBV3-2) and TRBJ2-6, with D maybe TRBD2 (7 bases). The CDR3 length is 20 residues. V gave up 0 bases and J gave up 0 bases, with 18 bases separating them. Germline-derived CDR1 and CDR2 are LGHDT and YNNKEL (reference sequence). CDR3 amino acids: CASSQDRGSGVSSGANVLTF. CDR3 nucleotide sequence: TGTGCCAGCAGCCAAGATAGGGGGAGCGGGGTCAGCTCTGGGGCCAACGTCCTGACTTTC.

This rearrangement joins TRBV15 to TRBJ2-7, with 8 bases identical to TRBD2. The ends lost 6 bases at V and 0 bases at J; junction bases unmatched: 16. There are 18 residues in the CDR3. CDR1 LNHNV and CDR2 YYDKDF come from the germline V gene (reference sequence). In DNA form, the CDR3 reads TGTGCCACCAGATCGGGAGGACAAGCTAGCGGGTACTCCTACGAGCAGTACTTC. As protein: CATRSGGQASGYSYEQYF.

This clone has a handful of counts. V is TRBV7-2 and J is TRBJ2-1, with unresolved D. Germline V gene lookup returns CDR1 SGHTA and CDR2 FQGNSA. The CDR3 totals 16 residues. V lost 3 bases to trimming and J lost 5 bases, with 17 bases between them. The CDR3 reads CASSFFTGSHNNEQFF. The CDR3 DNA follows: TGTGCCAGCAGCTTTTTCACCGGGTCCCATAACAATGAGCAGTTCTTC.

The chain recombines TRBV6-6 with TRBJ2-7, with 11 bases that match TRBD1. Germline assignment: CDR1 MNHNY and CDR2 SVGAGI (reference sequence). The CDR3 totals 15 residues. The trim removed 5 bases at V and 1 base at J, leaving 4 bases unmatched. The CDR3 DNA reads TGTGCCAGCAGTCCTGGGACAGGGGGGTCCTACGAGCAGTACTTC. It encodes CASSPGTGGSYEQYF.